These 30 T cell receptor beta chains originate from one sample sequenced in a study of shared clonotypes between healthy human individuals. Generated by immunoSEQ multiplex PCR, the TCRdb table keeps only in-frame clones and is missing some. The data contain some 500,000 clones, approximately 79% of them singletons. The sequenced sample was PBMCs. Receptors originate from a woman between 40 and 50 years old in good health. Some clones in this sample may be carry-over from other donors' samples.

This clone was recorded a few times. The CDR3 bases are TGTGCCAGCAGTTCCCCGGGGGAAAGCTCTGGAAACACCATATATTTT. As protein: CASSSPGESSGNTIYF. J is TRBJ1-3 and V is TRBV28; D might be TRBD1 (5 bases). This CDR3 contains 16 residues. The V end lost 4 bases, the J end lost 0 bases, and 13 bases lay between the germline ends. Germline V gives CDR1 MDHEN, CDR2 SYDVKM.

In its sample, this clone was seen a few times. The V call is TRBV4-2, the J call TRBJ1-5; D call uncertain. Germline CDR1 is LGHNA and CDR2 is YNFKEQ. Trimming cost V 0 bases and J 7 bases, with 13 bases left between them. The CDR3 covers 15 residues. The CDR3, as DNA: TGTGCCAGCAGCCAAGATCTCCGACCCGACCAGCCCCAGCATTTT. Amino acids: CASSQDLRPDQPQHF.

The CDR3 sequence is CASSLRRNPRYEQYF. For the CDR3, the DNA is TGTGCCAGCAGTTTAAGGCGTAATCCCCGCTACGAGCAGTACTTC. V and J are TRBV27 and TRBJ2-7; D unresolved. Germline loops: CDR1 MNHEY, CDR2 SMNVEV (reference sequence). The CDR3 totals 15 residues. With 2 bases removed from V and 3 bases from J, the gap between germline ends came to 14 bases.

The chain carries TRBV19 and TRBJ1-4; perhaps TRBD1 as D (6 bases). CDR1 LNHDA and CDR2 SQIVND come from the germline V gene (reference sequence). Trimming stripped 6 bases from V and 7 bases from J, with 12 bases between. This CDR3 is built from 13 residues. As DNA, the CDR3 is TGTGCCAGTAGCCGAGTGGGGGCTGAAAAACTGTTTTTT. Translation: CASSRVGAEKLFF.

This chain joins TRBV29-1 and TRBJ2-5; 11 positions agree with TRBD1. The CDR3 runs to 12 residues. V was clipped by 6 bases and J by 4 bases; unmatched bases: 1. In germline, CDR1 is SQVTM, CDR2 ANQGSEA. The DNA for the CDR3 is TGCAGCGTGGGACAGGGGGGAGAGACCCAGTACTTC. Amino acid sequence: CSVGQGGETQYF. Full variable domain (remainder filled in from reference TRBV29-1 and TRBJ2-5): SAVISQKPSRDICQRGTSLTIQCQVDSQVTMMFWYRQQPGQSLTLIATANQGSEATYESGFVIDKFPISRPNLTFSTLTVSNMSPEDSSIYLCSVGQGGETQYFGPGTRLLVL.

The chain recombines TRBV20-1 with TRBJ2-7; unclear D gene. V was trimmed by 6 bases and J by 2 bases, leaving 8 bases between them. This CDR3 contains 11 residues. The germline V gene has CDR1 DFQATT and CDR2 SNEGSKA (reference sequence). The CDR3 region is CSATRTYEQYF. DNA of the CDR3: TGCAGTGCCACCCGGACCTACGAGCAGTACTTC.

This clone was observed a few times. This chain uses TRBV7-9 with TRBJ2-7; possible D gene TRBD2, 6 bases. Looked up from germline, CDR1 is SEHNR and CDR2 is FQNEAQ (reference sequence). V shed 8 bases and J shed 3 bases, with 14 bases lying between them. This CDR3 comprises 13 residues. In DNA, the CDR3 is TGTGCCAGCCTCCCTCCGGGAGACTACGAGCAGTACTTC. Protein product: CASLPPGDYEQYF.

This CDR3 reads CATSIITGGAGELFF. The CDR3 region has the DNA TGTGCCACCAGCATCATTACTGGGGGGGCCGGGGAGCTGTTTTTT. The chain couples TRBV15 to TRBJ2-2, with TRBD2 identical over 7 bases. The J segment lost 6 bases and the V segment lost 4 bases, leaving 8 bases of the junction unmatched. The germline gives CDR1 LNHNV, CDR2 YYDKDF (reference sequence). The CDR3 runs to 15 residues.

J is TRBJ2-1 and V is TRBV28, with TRBD2 as a possible D gene (6 bases). V lost 5 bases, J lost 8 bases, and 16 bases lay in between. The CDR3 totals 14 residues. Germline CDR1 reads MDHEN; CDR2 reads SYDVKM. The CDR3 loop is CASSHQRRGDEQFF. The CDR3 DNA sequence: TGTGCCAGCAGTCACCAGCGGAGGGGAGATGAGCAGTTCTTC. Full variable domain (remainder filled in from reference TRBV28 and TRBJ2-1): DVKVTQSSRYLVKRTGEKVFLECVQDMDHENMFWYRQDPGLGLRLIYFSYDVKMKEKGDIPEGYSVSREKKERFSLILESASTNQTSMYLCASSHQRRGDEQFFGPGTRLTVL.

This clone appeared a single time. This is likely an artifact of a read error, given a far larger clone one base away. The rearrangement joins TRBV7-8 to TRBJ2-1; no clear D gene. The CDR3 is 15 residues long. The germline V gene has CDR1 SGHVS and CDR2 FQNEAQ. CDR3 coding DNA: TGTGCCAGCAGCTTAGTTCCAGAGGCCTACAATGAGCAGCTCTTC. Translation gives CASSLVPEAYNEQLF. Full variable domain (remainder filled in from reference TRBV7-8 and TRBJ2-1): GAGVSQSPRYKVAKRGQDVALRCDPISGHVSLFWYQQALGQGPEFLTYFQNEAQLDKSGLPSDRFFAERPEGSVSTLKIQRTQQEDSAVYLCASSLVPEAYNEQLFGPGTRLTVL.

This chain links TRBV5-1 with TRBJ2-3; TRBD2 agrees at 11 bases. The CDR3 extends over 14 amino acids. The germline gives CDR1 SGHRS, CDR2 YFSETQ. V was pared by 2 bases and J by 7 bases, with 3 bases of the junction left unmatched. Written as DNA, the CDR3 is TGCGCCAGCAGCTTCACTAGCGGGAGTAATACGCAGTATTTT. The encoded protein is CASSFTSGSNTQYF.

A note on this clone: The conserved final phenylalanine or tryptophan is absent from the CDR3, which likely points to a read error. The chain recombines TRBV15 with TRBJ1-1; D gene ambiguous. This CDR3 has 13 amino acids. Germline V gives CDR1 LNHNV, CDR2 YYDKDF (reference sequence). The CDR3 loop reads CAMSFTENTGAFL. The CDR3 DNA sequence: TGTGCCATGTCTTTTACGGAGAACACTGGAGCTTTCCTT.

The CDR3 reads CASKGRQGLNTEAFF. The CDR3 DNA reads as TGTGCCAGCAAGGGGAGACAGGGTTTGAACACTGAAGCTTTCTTT. V and J are TRBV28 and TRBJ1-1, with 7 nucleotides matching TRBD1. V gave up 7 bases and J gave up 0 bases; unmatched junction bases: 8. There are 15 residues in the CDR3. Germline values: CDR1 MDHEN, CDR2 SYDVKM.

On this clone: The same CDR3 can be traced to other DNA sequences in this sample. This rearrangement joins TRBV7-8 to TRBJ2-7; D gene ambiguous. This CDR3 region has 11 residues. V was clipped by 2 bases and J by 4 bases, with 3 bases between them. Germline values: CDR1 SGHVS, CDR2 FQNEAQ. The CDR3 coding sequence is TGTGCCAGCAGCTTATCATACGAGCAGTACTTC. It is translated as CASSLSYEQYF. Full variable domain (rest looked up from reference TRBV7-8 and TRBJ2-7): GAGVSQSPRYKVAKRGQDVALRCDPISGHVSLFWYQQALGQGPEFLTYFQNEAQLDKSGLPSDRFFAERPEGSVSTLKIQRTQQEDSAVYLCASSLSYEQYFGPGTRLTVT.

This chain joins TRBV30 and TRBJ2-2, with a tentative D call TRBD1 (5 bases). CDR3 length: 13 amino acids. CDR1 and CDR2 from the germline V gene are GTSNPN and SVGIG (reference sequence). Trimming took 0 bases from V and 3 from J, leaving 5 bases between them. CDR3 in amino acids: CAWSVQDTGELFF. The DNA for the CDR3 is TGTGCCTGGAGTGTACAGGACACCGGGGAGCTGTTTTTT.

V and J are TRBV10-3 and TRBJ2-5; 7 bases are shared with TRBD2. Per the germline V gene, CDR1 is ENHRY and CDR2 is SYGVKD. The J segment lost 4 bases and the V segment lost 8 bases, leaving 7 bases of the junction unmatched. This CDR3 comprises 13 residues. Here the CDR3 DNA reads TGTGCCATCCGGGGGGTAGGGGTAGAGACCCAGTACTTC. It translates to CAIRGVGVETQYF.

A note on this clone: This may stem from a read error, because a much larger clone lies one nucleotide away. At the DNA level, this CDR3 is encoded by other sequences in the same sample as well. The chain carries TRBV11-1 and TRBJ2-5; D may be TRBD2 (5 bases). The V gene's germline CDR1 is SGHAT and CDR2 FQDESV (reference sequence). The CDR3 loop spans 15 amino acids. V gave up 1 base and J gave up 5 bases, with 14 bases separating them. Written as DNA, the CDR3 is TGTGCCAGCAGCTTAGGCCGAGGGCGGCAGGAGACCCAGTACTTC. It translates to CASSLGRGRQETQYF. Combining the CDR3 with reference TRBV11-1 and TRBJ2-5 gives the whole variable domain EAEVAQSPRYKITEKSQAVAFWCDPISGHATLYWYRQILGQGPELLVQFQDESVVDDSQLPKDRFSAERLKGVDSTLKIQPAELGDSAMYLCASSLGRGRQETQYFGPGTRLLVL.

V usage is TRBV27 and J usage is TRBJ1-2, with D possibly TRBD1 on 5 matching bases. CDR3 size: 14 residues. The V and J ends lost 3 bases and 2 bases respectively, with 10 bases between them. The germline CDR1 and CDR2 sequences are MNHEY and SMNVEV (reference sequence). The CDR3 DNA is TGTGCCAGCAGTTTTTGGGGCGCGAACTATGGCTACACCTTC. It specifies CASSFWGANYGYTF.

This clone was seen once. Other DNA sequences in the same sample also yield this CDR3. In nucleotides, the CDR3 is TGCGCCAGCAGCTTAGCAGGGGGGAACACTGAAGCTTTCTTT. It specifies CASSLAGGNTEAFF. This chain connects TRBV5-1 to TRBJ1-1; TRBD1 aligns across 7 bases. CDR1 is SGHRS, CDR2 YFSETQ, per germline. V was clipped by 2 bases and J by 1 base; unmatched bases: 2. CDR3 length: 14 amino acids.

The gene calls are TRBV5-4 and TRBJ2-7; TRBD1 aligns across 11 bases. V lost 4 bases to trimming and J lost 2 bases; unmatched junction nucleotides: 5. CDR1 SGHNT and CDR2 YYREEE come from the germline V gene (reference sequence). This CDR3 comprises 15 residues. The CDR3: CASSPGQGATYEQYF. The CDR3 nucleotides are TGTGCCAGCAGCCCCGGACAGGGGGCGACCTACGAGCAGTACTTC.

The rearrangement uses TRBV27 and TRBJ1-4; D is ambiguous. This CDR3 is 14 amino acids long. Trimming cost V 2 bases and J 0 bases, with 4 bases left between them. Per germline, CDR1 MNHEY and CDR2 SMNVEV (reference sequence). The CDR3 nucleotides are TGTGCCAGCAGTTTAACAGCAACTAATGAAAAACTGTTTTTT. Translated, it gives CASSLTATNEKLFF.

A note on this clone: This CDR3 is also generated by other DNA sequences in the sample. The chain couples TRBV27 to TRBJ2-2, with 12 bases identical to TRBD2. Unmatched junction bases numbered 5, after V lost 6 bases and J lost 6 bases. Germline loops: CDR1 MNHEY, CDR2 SMNVEV (reference sequence). CDR3 size: 15 residues. CDR3 DNA sequence: TGTGCCAGCAGCCGACTAGCGGGAGTTGCCGGGGAGCTGTTTTTT. Protein: CASSRLAGVAGELFF.

The gene calls are TRBV29-1 and TRBJ2-3; no definite D call. The CDR3 covers 13 residues. Germline lookup yields CDR1 SQVTM and CDR2 ANQGSEA. V dropped 2 bases and J dropped 3 bases, with 9 bases sitting between them. DNA for the CDR3: TGCAGCGTTGAACCTTCCAGGACAGATACGCAGTATTTT. It translates to CSVEPSRTDTQYF.

The chain combines TRBV28 with TRBJ2-7; 12 nucleotides align to TRBD2. This CDR3 is built from 14 residues. The germline CDR1 and CDR2 sequences are MDHEN and SYDVKM. V was clipped by 7 bases and J by 4 bases; unmatched bases: 5. The DNA of the CDR3 is TGTGCCAGCAACCCTAGCGGGAGGGCTTACGAGCAGTACTTC. Translated: CASNPSGRAYEQYF.

The chain's CDR3 is CASSPPLAGGTYEQYF. The DNA of the CDR3 is TGTGCCAGCTCACCACCTCTAGCGGGAGGAACCTACGAGCAGTACTTC. V usage is TRBV18 and J usage is TRBJ2-7; 11 positions match TRBD2. The CDR3 spans 16 residues. V gave up 0 bases and J gave up 2 bases; unmatched junction bases: 3. Looked up from germline, CDR1 is KGHSH and CDR2 is LQKENI.

This clone was counted a few times. J is TRBJ2-7 and V is TRBV28, with TRBD1 identical over 7 bases. The junction had 18 bases not matched to a gene; V was cut back by 4 bases and J by 6 bases. The CDR3 is 17 amino acids. Per germline, CDR1 MDHEN and CDR2 SYDVKM. The CDR3 region is CASSYPRGQPRESEQYF. Here the CDR3 DNA reads TGTGCCAGCAGTTACCCTAGGGGGCAGCCAAGAGAATCCGAGCAGTACTTC.

Here the CDR3 DNA reads TGTGCCATCAGTGAAAGTGAGGGCCGAACCTATGGCTACACCTTC. Amino acid sequence: CAISESEGRTYGYTF. This rearrangement joins TRBV10-3 to TRBJ1-2; D gene ambiguous. Trimming pared 3 bases from V and 4 bases from J, leaving 15 bases between. This CDR3 comprises 15 residues. CDR1 is ENHRY, CDR2 SYGVKD, per germline.

This chain uses TRBV18 with TRBJ2-1; 8 positions agree with TRBD2. The J segment lost 0 bases and the V segment lost 3 bases, leaving 4 bases of the junction unmatched. This CDR3 comprises 16 residues. In germline, CDR1 is KGHSH, CDR2 LQKENI. CDR3 coding DNA: TGTGCCAGCTCACCGACTAGCGCGTCCTCCTACAATGAGCAGTTCTTC. This encodes CASSPTSASSYNEQFF.

The chain combines TRBV5-1 with TRBJ2-2; D remains ambiguous. Germline lookup yields CDR1 SGHRS and CDR2 YFSETQ. This CDR3 spans 13 amino acids. Trimming took off 2 bases at V and 8 bases at J, with 10 bases between the two ends. In nucleotides, the CDR3 is TGCGCCAGCAGCTTCGGGCGGACGGGGGAGCTGTTTTTT. Encoded protein: CASSFGRTGELFF.

With respect to this clone: One base away lies a much larger clone, so this may be a sequencing read error. In the same sample, other DNA sequences code for this CDR3. The V and J genes are TRBV7-2 and TRBJ2-7, with D tentatively TRBD1 or TRBD2 (5 bases each). Trimming stripped 6 bases from V and 2 bases from J, with 14 bases between. The CDR3 is 14 amino acids. The germline gives CDR1 SGHTA, CDR2 FQGNSA. The CDR3 sequence: CASSRGRGAYEQYF. Written as DNA, the CDR3 is TGTGCCAGCAGTCGGGGACGCGGCGCCTACGAGCAGTACTTC.